The clone carrying this TCR beta chain appeared a few times. Its matching antigen is unknown. Time point here: patch test 1, 2 weeks after DPC sensitization. Described treatment: therapeutic diphenylcyclopropenone sensitization with weekly scalp DPC. Blood was collected ahead of every patch test applied. Each donor was an alopecia patient between 18 and 70 years of age who qualified for DPC. The CDR3 consists of 16 residues. V was cut by 0 bases and J by 0 bases, with 13 bases left in between. CDR1 is SGDLS and CDR2 is YYNGEE in the germline V gene. Each CDR3 protein is one row after TCRdb ran MiXCR on the RACE reads. The profile shows about 99,000 distinct CDR3 sequences, approximately 13% of them singletons. This entry belongs to a study of human T cells and chemical hapten exposure. Study as a whole: Patients, a majority of them female, were diagnosed with alopecia areata, totalis or universalis. Findings and caveats of the study: It was expanded TCRs that formed significantly more large CDR3 similarity clusters than controls did.

The receptor was isolated from a woman aged 40 to 49 with alopecia areata. Some clones in this sample may be carry-over from other donors' samples. The chain joins TRBV9 to TRBJ2-7; possibly TRBD2 for D (5 bases). Sequenced here: whole blood, sampled in connection with sensitization to the hapten diphenylcyclopropenone (DPC). This CDR3 reads CASSVDARGSSYEQYF. CDR3 sequence (DNA): TGTGCCAGCAGCGTAGACGCACGGGGAAGCTCCTACGAGCAGTACTTC.